Listed below are T cell receptor beta chains from one sample, sequenced in a study of post-analysis software for immune sequencing data. Using its own MiXCR run on the PCR reads, TCRdb lists one record per CDR3 protein. In the table there are about 770,000 distinct CDR3 sequences, under 60% of which are singletons. The sample was blood. The source is a girl aged 10-17 years with multiple sclerosis. The CDR3 runs from the conserved cysteine through the conserved F or W. Each record gives: CDR3 length, D gene, V gene, J gene, clone size, CDR3 protein, CDR3 DNA. D genes are given only for firm matches. A row's size may be missing; if present it is once, few, many or a size class.

CDR3 length: 16; D gene: -; V gene: TRBV15; J gene: TRBJ1-2; clone size: few; CDR3 protein: CATSRDRQDPNYGYTF; CDR3 DNA: TGTGCCACCAGCAGGGACAGACAGGACCCGAACTATGGCTACACCTTC
CDR3 length: 12; D gene: -; V gene: TRBV28; J gene: TRBJ2-7; clone size: -; CDR3 protein: CASSLWKREQYF; CDR3 DNA: TGTGCCAGCAGTTTATGGAAGCGAGAGCAGTACTTC
CDR3 length: 14; D gene: TRBD1; V gene: TRBV15; J gene: TRBJ2-7; clone size: -; CDR3 protein: CATSPGQYFYEQYF; CDR3 DNA: TGTGCCACCTCGCCGGGACAGTACTTCTACGAGCAGTACTTC
CDR3 length: 14; D gene: TRBD2; V gene: TRBV12-3/TRBV12-4; J gene: TRBJ2-2; clone size: few; CDR3 protein: CASSLLAGTGELFF; CDR3 DNA: TGTGCCAGCAGTTTACTAGCGGGCACCGGGGAGCTGTTTTTT
CDR3 length: 12; D gene: -; V gene: TRBV7-9; J gene: TRBJ2-7; clone size: once; CDR3 protein: CASSLVASEQYF; CDR3 DNA: TGTGCCAGCAGCTTAGTCGCGAGCGAGCAGTACTTC
CDR3 length: 14; D gene: -; V gene: TRBV6-5; J gene: TRBJ1-2; clone size: few; CDR3 protein: CASRNTLGNYGYTF; CDR3 DNA: TGTGCCAGCAGAAACACGTTGGGTAACTATGGCTACACCTTC
CDR3 length: 13; D gene: -; V gene: TRBV24-1; J gene: TRBJ1-1; clone size: -; CDR3 protein: CATKAGANTEAFF; CDR3 DNA: TGTGCCACCAAAGCAGGAGCGAACACTGAAGCTTTCTTT
CDR3 length: 11; D gene: -; V gene: TRBV12-3/TRBV12-4; J gene: TRBJ1-2; clone size: -; CDR3 protein: CASTSSRGYTF; CDR3 DNA: TGTGCCAGCACCTCGAGCCGTGGCTACACCTTC
CDR3 length: 15; D gene: -; V gene: TRBV6-5; J gene: TRBJ1-6; clone size: -; CDR3 protein: CASSLRPSQGSPLHF; CDR3 DNA: TGTGCCAGCAGTTTAAGACCCAGCCAAGGTTCACCCCTCCACTTT
CDR3 length: 12; D gene: -; V gene: TRBV10-1; J gene: TRBJ2-2; clone size: -; CDR3 protein: CASSENAGELFF; CDR3 DNA: TGCGCCAGCAGTGAGAACGCCGGGGAGCTGTTTTTT
CDR3 length: 13; D gene: -; V gene: TRBV6-2/TRBV6-3; J gene: TRBJ2-1; clone size: few; CDR3 protein: CASGSAPYNEQFF; CDR3 DNA: TGTGCCAGCGGGTCTGCGCCGTACAATGAGCAGTTCTTC
CDR3 length: 15; D gene: TRBD2; V gene: TRBV20-1; J gene: TRBJ2-1; clone size: -; CDR3 protein: CSARDGASGSYEQFF; CDR3 DNA: TGCAGTGCTAGAGATGGGGCTAGCGGGAGCTATGAGCAGTTCTTC
CDR3 length: 13; D gene: -; V gene: TRBV7-9; J gene: TRBJ1-2; clone size: few; CDR3 protein: CASSLMSERGYTF; CDR3 DNA: TGTGCCAGCAGCTTAATGTCCGAACGGGGCTACACCTTC
CDR3 length: 16; D gene: TRBD2; V gene: TRBV27; J gene: TRBJ2-3; clone size: few; CDR3 protein: CASTLLAGDGTDTQYF; CDR3 DNA: TGTGCCAGCACCCTACTAGCGGGAGACGGCACAGATACGCAGTATTTT
CDR3 length: 13; D gene: -; V gene: TRBV5-5; J gene: TRBJ2-7; clone size: -; CDR3 protein: CASSKPSVHEQYF; CDR3 DNA: TGTGCCAGCAGCAAACCATCCGTCCACGAGCAGTACTTC
CDR3 length: 18; D gene: TRBD2; V gene: TRBV12-3/TRBV12-4; J gene: TRBJ2-1; clone size: -; CDR3 protein: CASSFTPKAGGSYNEQFF; CDR3 DNA: TGTGCCAGCAGTTTTACCCCAAAAGCGGGAGGCTCCTACAATGAGCAGTTCTTC
CDR3 length: 15; D gene: TRBD1; V gene: TRBV4-2; J gene: TRBJ1-1; clone size: -; CDR3 protein: CASSQKPRGATEAFF; CDR3 DNA: TGTGCCAGCAGCCAGAAGCCCAGGGGGGCCACTGAAGCTTTCTTT
CDR3 length: 16; D gene: TRBD2; V gene: TRBV29-1; J gene: TRBJ2-7; clone size: few; CDR3 protein: CSAAGLAGGTGYEQYF; CDR3 DNA: TGCAGCGCGGCGGGACTAGCGGGAGGTACAGGCTACGAGCAGTACTTC
CDR3 length: 16; D gene: TRBD2; V gene: TRBV24-1; J gene: TRBJ2-1; clone size: -; CDR3 protein: CATSDPRLAIYNEQFF; CDR3 DNA: TGTGCCACCAGTGACCCACGACTAGCGATCTACAATGAGCAGTTCTTC
CDR3 length: 14; D gene: -; V gene: TRBV20-1; J gene: TRBJ2-3; clone size: -; CDR3 protein: CSARGQQRPDTQYF; CDR3 DNA: TGCAGTGCTAGAGGACAGCAAAGGCCAGATACGCAGTATTTT
CDR3 length: 12; D gene: -; V gene: TRBV28; J gene: TRBJ1-1; clone size: few; CDR3 protein: CASSLPAAEAFF; CDR3 DNA: TGTGCCAGCAGTCTTCCTGCCGCTGAAGCTTTCTTT
CDR3 length: 12; D gene: -; V gene: TRBV7-9; J gene: TRBJ2-7; clone size: -; CDR3 protein: CASSLHPYEQYF; CDR3 DNA: TGTGCCAGCAGCTTGCACCCCTACGAGCAGTACTTC
CDR3 length: 13; D gene: -; V gene: TRBV29-1; J gene: TRBJ1-1; clone size: once; CDR3 protein: CSVRGRLGTEAFF; CDR3 DNA: TGCAGCGTTCGGGGACGCCTGGGGACTGAAGCTTTCTTT
CDR3 length: 16; D gene: TRBD2; V gene: TRBV20-1; J gene: TRBJ2-1; clone size: few; CDR3 protein: CSARDAQREAYNEQFF; CDR3 DNA: TGCAGTGCTAGAGACGCTCAGCGGGAAGCCTACAATGAGCAGTTCTTC
CDR3 length: 16; D gene: TRBD1; V gene: TRBV6-1; J gene: TRBJ1-4; clone size: -; CDR3 protein: CASSLSTGGTNEKLFF; CDR3 DNA: TGTGCCAGCAGCCTAAGCACAGGGGGAACTAATGAAAAACTGTTTTTT
CDR3 length: 14; D gene: -; V gene: TRBV20-1; J gene: TRBJ2-7; clone size: few; CDR3 protein: CSATRGRNLHEQYF; CDR3 DNA: TGCAGTGCAACCCGGGGACGGAACCTCCACGAGCAGTACTTC
CDR3 length: 13; D gene: TRBD2; V gene: TRBV29-1; J gene: TRBJ2-1; clone size: -; CDR3 protein: CTAWTSGTDEQFF; CDR3 DNA: TGCACCGCATGGACTAGCGGGACCGATGAGCAGTTCTTC
CDR3 length: 14; D gene: TRBD1; V gene: TRBV6-6; J gene: TRBJ2-5; clone size: -; CDR3 protein: CASSSGQSQETQYF; CDR3 DNA: TGTGCCAGCAGTTCGGGACAGTCCCAAGAGACCCAGTACTTC
CDR3 length: 15; D gene: -; V gene: TRBV7-9; J gene: TRBJ2-5; clone size: -; CDR3 protein: CASSPPLARQETQYF; CDR3 DNA: TGTGCCAGCAGCCCCCCCCTAGCGCGACAAGAGACCCAGTACTTC
CDR3 length: 17; D gene: TRBD2; V gene: TRBV27; J gene: TRBJ2-1; clone size: -; CDR3 protein: CASSLRQLAGLGDEQFF; CDR3 DNA: TGTGCCAGCAGTTTACGCCAACTAGCGGGACTTGGGGATGAGCAGTTCTTC
CDR3 length: 16; D gene: -; V gene: TRBV10-2; J gene: TRBJ2-1; clone size: few; CDR3 protein: CASSDYEGPLYNEQFF; CDR3 DNA: TGCGCCAGCAGTGACTATGAGGGCCCCCTCTACAATGAGCAGTTCTTC
CDR3 length: 14; D gene: -; V gene: TRBV7-9; J gene: TRBJ2-3; clone size: few; CDR3 protein: CASSFQGHPDTQYF; CDR3 DNA: TGTGCCAGCAGCTTCCAGGGTCACCCAGATACGCAGTATTTT
CDR3 length: 13; D gene: TRBD2; V gene: TRBV10-2; J gene: TRBJ2-1; clone size: -; CDR3 protein: CASRGTSGNEQFF; CDR3 DNA: TGCGCCAGCAGAGGGACTAGCGGGAATGAGCAGTTCTTC
CDR3 length: 13; D gene: TRBD1; V gene: TRBV24-1; J gene: TRBJ1-2; clone size: few; CDR3 protein: CATSRDRGLGYTF; CDR3 DNA: TGTGCCACCAGCCGGGACAGGGGGCTTGGCTACACCTTC
CDR3 length: 14; D gene: TRBD1; V gene: TRBV10-3; J gene: TRBJ2-7; clone size: -; CDR3 protein: CAISSGQVIDEQYF; CDR3 DNA: TGTGCCATCAGCTCGGGACAGGTTATAGACGAGCAGTACTTC
CDR3 length: 20; D gene: -; V gene: TRBV20-1; J gene: TRBJ2-3; clone size: -; CDR3 protein: CSAPQPHPGSTVWDTDTQYF; CDR3 DNA: TGCAGTGCTCCACAACCCCACCCCGGGAGTACCGTCTGGGACACAGATACGCAGTATTTT
CDR3 length: 17; D gene: -; V gene: TRBV5-1; J gene: TRBJ2-5; clone size: -; CDR3 protein: CVSSLAAGRRGEETQYF; CDR3 DNA: TGCGTCAGCAGCTTGGCGGCAGGGCGGCGGGGAGAAGAGACCCAGTACTTC
CDR3 length: 15; D gene: -; V gene: TRBV7-8; J gene: TRBJ2-1; clone size: -; CDR3 protein: CASSPLWGMGNEQFF; CDR3 DNA: TGTGCCAGCAGCCCGCTTTGGGGGATGGGCAATGAGCAGTTCTTC
CDR3 length: 15; D gene: TRBD2; V gene: TRBV6-1; J gene: TRBJ2-1; clone size: -; CDR3 protein: CASSLRASGSDEQFF; CDR3 DNA: TGTGCCAGCAGCCTCAGGGCTAGCGGGAGCGATGAGCAGTTCTTC
CDR3 length: 14; D gene: -; V gene: TRBV29-1; J gene: TRBJ2-7; clone size: -; CDR3 protein: CSVDDWQVDNEQYF; CDR3 DNA: TGCAGCGTTGATGACTGGCAAGTGGACAATGAGCAGTACTTC
CDR3 length: 14; D gene: -; V gene: TRBV4-1; J gene: TRBJ2-1; clone size: few; CDR3 protein: CASSQDRLISEQFF; CDR3 DNA: TGCGCCAGCAGCCAAGATCGGCTCATCTCGGAGCAGTTCTTC
CDR3 length: 14; D gene: TRBD1; V gene: TRBV27; J gene: TRBJ2-7; clone size: few; CDR3 protein: CASSPGQGRGEQYF; CDR3 DNA: TGTGCCAGCAGTCCGGGACAGGGCCGTGGCGAGCAGTACTTC
CDR3 length: 13; D gene: TRBD2; V gene: TRBV20-1; J gene: TRBJ2-7; clone size: -; CDR3 protein: CSARDWRGSEQYF; CDR3 DNA: TGCAGTGCTAGAGATTGGCGGGGGAGCGAGCAGTACTTC
CDR3 length: 16; D gene: TRBD1; V gene: TRBV24-1; J gene: TRBJ2-3; clone size: few; CDR3 protein: CATSDPRTGTTDTQYF; CDR3 DNA: TGTGCCACCAGTGACCCACGGACAGGTACTACAGATACGCAGTATTTT
CDR3 length: 14; D gene: -; V gene: TRBV9; J gene: TRBJ2-7; clone size: few; CDR3 protein: CASSVRDGPYEQYF; CDR3 DNA: TGTGCCAGCAGCGTCCGGGACGGCCCCTACGAGCAGTACTTC
CDR3 length: 13; D gene: -; V gene: TRBV28; J gene: TRBJ2-7; clone size: -; CDR3 protein: CASSPRGLYEQYF; CDR3 DNA: TGTGCCAGCAGTCCCCGGGGCCTCTACGAGCAGTACTTC
CDR3 length: 12; D gene: -; V gene: TRBV29-1; J gene: TRBJ2-7; clone size: -; CDR3 protein: CSVLDSSYEQYF; CDR3 DNA: TGCAGCGTTTTGGATAGCTCCTACGAGCAGTACTTC
CDR3 length: 14; D gene: -; V gene: TRBV10-3; J gene: TRBJ1-2; clone size: -; CDR3 protein: CAIIIGRESGGYTF; CDR3 DNA: TGTGCCATCATCATAGGGAGGGAATCGGGCGGCTACACCTTC
CDR3 length: 18; D gene: TRBD1; V gene: TRBV24-1; J gene: TRBJ2-1; clone size: -; CDR3 protein: CATSDPLGGSGSYNEQFF; CDR3 DNA: TGTGCCACCAGTGATCCTCTAGGGGGCAGTGGGTCCTACAATGAGCAGTTCTTC
CDR3 length: 14; D gene: -; V gene: TRBV27; J gene: TRBJ2-7; clone size: few; CDR3 protein: CASSLGPYSYEQYF; CDR3 DNA: TGTGCCAGCAGTTTAGGTCCCTACTCCTACGAGCAGTACTTC
CDR3 length: 15; D gene: -; V gene: TRBV20-1; J gene: TRBJ2-7; clone size: -; CDR3 protein: CSARDRSVAFHEQYF; CDR3 DNA: TGCAGTGCTAGAGACCGGTCGGTGGCCTTCCACGAGCAGTACTTC
CDR3 length: 14; D gene: -; V gene: TRBV12-3/TRBV12-4; J gene: TRBJ1-1; clone size: few; CDR3 protein: CASSLKGANTEAFF; CDR3 DNA: TGTGCCAGCAGTCTCAAGGGAGCAAACACTGAAGCTTTCTTT
CDR3 length: 15; D gene: -; V gene: TRBV12-3/TRBV12-4; J gene: TRBJ1-2; clone size: few; CDR3 protein: CASSLSVRGNYGYTF; CDR3 DNA: TGTGCCAGCAGTTTAAGCGTCAGGGGAAACTATGGCTACACCTTC
CDR3 length: 14; D gene: -; V gene: TRBV20-1; J gene: TRBJ1-5; clone size: once; CDR3 protein: CSARERGAGIVQHF; CDR3 DNA: TGCAGTGCTAGAGAAAGGGGGGCGGGAATAGTCCAGCATTTT
CDR3 length: 10; D gene: -; V gene: TRBV29-1; J gene: TRBJ1-2; clone size: few; CDR3 protein: CSVSLYGYTF; CDR3 DNA: TGCAGCGTATCTCTCTATGGCTACACCTTC